Listed below are T cell receptor beta chains from one sample, sequenced in a study of cytomegalovirus exposure and HLA in healthy donors. Sequencing was performed with immunoSEQ multiplex PCR; in TCRdb, only in-frame clones are kept and a portion is missing. The table shows 160,000 or so clones, with 60% to 85% occurring only once. Sequenced material: PBMCs. Receptors were obtained from a woman aged 40 to 55 in good health and CMV-seronegative. Each CDR3 is given with its conserved first and last residue. The D gene is left open where the match is weak. Expanded clones are given a class, and other clones once, few, many or no size at all.

>NA|TRBJ2-3|NA|TRBV5-1
TGCGCCAGCAGCTTGGACAGGGAACGAGATACGCAGTATTTT
CASSLDRERDTQYF
>NA|TRBJ1-1|NA|TRBV19
TGTGCCAGTAGTATCCTGACAGGGAACACTGAAGCTTTCTTT
CASSILTGNTEAFF
>TRBD1|TRBJ2-7|NA|TRBV19
TGTGCCAGTAGTCCGTTACCGGGACAGGGCTGGGAGCAGTACTTC
CASSPLPGQGWEQYF
>NA|TRBJ2-1|NA|TRBV7-9
TGTGCCAGCAGCCTGACAGGTGCCTACAATGAGCAGTTCTTC
CASSLTGAYNEQFF
>NA|TRBJ1-3|once|TRBV14
TGTGCCAGCAGCGGAATCACAGGTTCATCCACCATATATTTT
CASSGITGSSTIYF
>TRBD2|TRBJ2-3|once|TRBV28
TGTGCCAGCAAGCGAGCGGGGGAGTACACAGATACGCAGTATTTT
CASKRAGEYTDTQYF
>TRBD1|TRBJ2-1|NA|TRBV10-1
TGCGCCAGCAGTCCACAACAGGGGGGTGAGCAGTTCTTC
CASSPQQGGEQFF
>TRBD1|TRBJ1-1|few|TRBV11-2
TGTGCCAGCAGTCCCATCCTGGGACAGGGGGCGCGGAACACTGAAGCTTTCTTT
CASSPILGQGARNTEAFF
>NA|TRBJ2-6|NA|TRBV5-6
TGTGCCAGCAGCTTGGGAGTCTCTGGGGCCAACGTCCTGACTTTC
CASSLGVSGANVLTF
>NA|TRBJ1-4|NA|TRBV4-1
TGCGCCAGCAGCCAAGCCGGGATGGTGGGTGAAAAACTGTTTTTT
CASSQAGMVGEKLFF
>NA|TRBJ1-2|once|TRBV5-4
TGTGCCAGCAGCTTTACAGGGCCTGGAGGCTACACCTTC
CASSFTGPGGYTF
>NA|TRBJ1-1|NA|TRBV5-4
TGTGCCAGCAGTCAGGGGTCGGACGTTACGTACACTGAAGCTTTCTTT
CASSQGSDVTYTEAFF
>NA|TRBJ1-1|NA|TRBV19
TGTGCCAGTAGTATCGGGATGAACACTGAAGCTTTCTTT
CASSIGMNTEAFF
>NA|TRBJ2-7|NA|TRBV2
TGTGCCAGCAGTGATGGCCTCGTCCCGGGCTACGAGCAGTACTTC
CASSDGLVPGYEQYF
>TRBD1|TRBJ1-6|NA|TRBV18
TGTGCCAGCTCATCTCGGACAGGCTCCTATAATTCACCCCTCCACTTT
CASSSRTGSYNSPLHF
>NA|TRBJ1-1|NA|TRBV19
TGTGCCAGTAGCATATACGTTCTGGGCCGAGTTATGAACACTGAAGCTTTCTTT
CASSIYVLGRVMNTEAFF
>NA|TRBJ2-1|NA|TRBV6-6
TGTGCCAGCAGTTACTCGCGGGTTTTGATCAACAATGAGCAGTTCTTC
CASSYSRVLINNEQFF
>NA|TRBJ1-1|NA|TRBV10-1
TGCGCCAGCAGTGAGCAGGGTACGACTGAAGCTTTCTTT
CASSEQGTTEAFF
>TRBD1|TRBJ2-7|NA|TRBV10-3
TGTGCCATCAGTGAACCCGCGGGACAGGGTCCCCACGAGCAGTACTTC
CAISEPAGQGPHEQYF
>NA|TRBJ1-2|NA|TRBV6-1
TGTGCCAGCAGACAAATCTCCACGACCGGGGGGGGCTACACCTTC
CASRQISTTGGGYTF
>NA|TRBJ2-3|NA|TRBV4-1
TGCGCCAGCAGCCAAGCAGGGGTTTTGACAGATACGCAGTATTTT
CASSQAGVLTDTQYF
>NA|TRBJ1-4|NA|TRBV6-6
TGTGCCAGCAGTTCACAGGGTAAAAATGAAAAACTGTTTTTT
CASSSQGKNEKLFF
>TRBD2|TRBJ2-3|few|TRBV9
TGTGCCAGCAGCGTGAGCGGGGGACCCACGGATACGCAGTATTTT
CASSVSGGPTDTQYF
>NA|TRBJ1-4|NA|TRBV4-1
TGCGCCAGCAGCCCAGGGGCAGACTCTAATGAAAAACTGTTTTTT
CASSPGADSNEKLFF
>TRBD1|TRBJ2-1|NA|TRBV18
TGTGCCAGCTCAGGGGACAGGGGGCTTGGTGAGCAGTTCTTC
CASSGDRGLGEQFF
>NA|TRBJ1-4|NA|TRBV18
TGTGCCAGCTCACCAGCAGGGTTGACTAATGAAAAACTGTTTTTT
CASSPAGLTNEKLFF
>NA|TRBJ2-3|NA|TRBV28
TGTGCCAGCAGTTTACAGGGGAGCACAGATACGCAGTATTTT
CASSLQGSTDTQYF
>TRBD1|TRBJ1-4|NA|TRBV5-1
TGCGCCAGCAGCGACGGACAGGGAACTAATGAAAAACTGTTTTTT
CASSDGQGTNEKLFF
>NA|TRBJ1-4|NA|TRBV5-1
TGCGCCAGCAGCTTGGGTCCAGACACCGCCGTACGGGAAAAACTGTTTTTT
CASSLGPDTAVREKLFF
>NA|TRBJ2-7|NA|TRBV7-9
TGTGCCAGCACCCACGTGGGCGAATCCTACGAGCAGTACTTC
CASTHVGESYEQYF
>NA|TRBJ1-5|NA|TRBV5-5
TGTGCCAGCAGCCCTATAAGGGGGTATGCGCAGCCCCAGCATTTT
CASSPIRGYAQPQHF
>TRBD1|TRBJ2-7|NA|TRBV4-1
TGCGCCAGCAGCCCATCCCGAGTCGGAAATCGTCAACCGGGACAGAGGTCCTACGAGCAGTACTTC
CASSPSRVGNRQPGQRSYEQYF
>TRBD2|TRBJ2-7|NA|TRBV27
TGTGCCAGCAGTTTTGGTCTAGCGGGTTCCGGAGAGCAGTACTTC
CASSFGLAGSGEQYF
>NA|TRBJ2-1|few|TRBV5-1
TGCGCCAGCAGCTCCGGCATTTCCGACAACAATGAGCAGTTCTTC
CASSSGISDNNEQFF
>NA|TRBJ2-7|few|TRBV6-1
TGTGCCAGCAGCCCGGTGGGGACTGTCACCTACGAGCAGTACTTC
CASSPVGTVTYEQYF